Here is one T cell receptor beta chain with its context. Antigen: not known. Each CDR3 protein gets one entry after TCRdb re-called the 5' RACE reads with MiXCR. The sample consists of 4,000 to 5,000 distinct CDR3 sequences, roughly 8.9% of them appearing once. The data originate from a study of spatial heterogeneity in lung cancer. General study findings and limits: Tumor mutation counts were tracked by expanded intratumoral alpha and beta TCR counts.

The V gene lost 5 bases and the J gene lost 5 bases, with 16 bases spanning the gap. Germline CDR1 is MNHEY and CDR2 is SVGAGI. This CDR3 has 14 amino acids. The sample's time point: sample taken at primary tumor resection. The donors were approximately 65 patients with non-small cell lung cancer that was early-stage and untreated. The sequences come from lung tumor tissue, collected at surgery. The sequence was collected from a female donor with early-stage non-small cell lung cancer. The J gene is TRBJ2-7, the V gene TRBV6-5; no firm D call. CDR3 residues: CASSITDSRDEQYF. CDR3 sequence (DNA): TGTGCCAGCAGTATAACGGATAGTAGAGACGAGCAGTACTTC.